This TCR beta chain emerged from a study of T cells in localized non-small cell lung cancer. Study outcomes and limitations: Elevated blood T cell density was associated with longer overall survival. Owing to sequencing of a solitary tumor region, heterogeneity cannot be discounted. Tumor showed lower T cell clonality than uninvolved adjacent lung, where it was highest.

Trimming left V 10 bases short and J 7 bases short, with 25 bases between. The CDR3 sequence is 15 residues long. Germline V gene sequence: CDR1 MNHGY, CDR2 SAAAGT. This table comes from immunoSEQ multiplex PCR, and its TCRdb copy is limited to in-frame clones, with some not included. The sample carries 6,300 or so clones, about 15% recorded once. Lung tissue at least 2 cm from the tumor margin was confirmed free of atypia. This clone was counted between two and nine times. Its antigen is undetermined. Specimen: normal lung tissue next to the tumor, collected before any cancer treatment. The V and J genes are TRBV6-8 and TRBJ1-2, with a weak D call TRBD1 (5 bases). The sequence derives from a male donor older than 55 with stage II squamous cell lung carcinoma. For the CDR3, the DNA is TGTGCCACCTCGAAAGACGGGGCAAGGAGAGTTGGCTACACCTTC. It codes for CATSKDGARRVGYTF.